Following are 22 T cell receptor beta chains from one sample sequenced in a study of T cells expressing NK-cell markers. Using the 5' RACE reads, TCRdb records one entry per CDR3 protein without DNA. Its listing shows about 550,000 distinct CDR3 sequences. Sample: blood T cells: a sorted CD56 or NKG2C T cell subset, CD4+ or CD8+ T cells, or bulk PBMC T cells (not recorded which). Every receptor here comes from a young man in good health.

This chain links TRBV10-3 with TRBJ2-1. Germline lookup yields CDR1 ENHRY and CDR2 SYGVKD. This CDR3 comprises 14 residues. CDR3 amino acids: CAISENRQYNEQFF.

The chain joins TRBV10-3 to TRBJ2-3; the D gene TCRdb calls, TRBD1, cannot be checked with no DNA. The CDR3 contains 14 residues. Germline V gene sequence: CDR1 ENHRY, CDR2 SYGVKD. The CDR3 protein is CAISEGGSTDTQYF.

V and J are TRBV19 and TRBJ1-2; TCRdb's D call of TRBD1 is untestable without DNA. CDR3 length: 15 amino acids. Germline V gene lookup returns CDR1 LNHDA and CDR2 SQIVND (reference sequence). CDR3 in amino acids: CASSILGQGTYGYTF.

The chain links TRBV2 to TRBJ2-3; the D call from TCRdb, TRBD2, cannot be confirmed without DNA. The CDR3 totals 13 residues. CDR1 is SNHLY, CDR2 FYNNEI, per germline. The chain's CDR3 is CASSEPPGVAQYF.

This chain uses TRBV2 with TRBJ1-6; TCRdb designates TRBD1, a call that cannot be tested without DNA. Germline assignment: CDR1 SNHLY and CDR2 FYNNEI. The CDR3 covers 14 residues. The CDR3 reads CATEQTAKNSPLHF.

The V and J genes are TRBV27 and TRBJ2-3; the D call from TCRdb, TRBD1, cannot be confirmed without DNA. Looked up from germline, CDR1 is MNHEY and CDR2 is SMNVEV (reference sequence). CDR3 length: 14 amino acids. CDR3 sequence reads: CATSDRVSTDTQYF.

The CDR3 here is CATSRDPGHSEAFF. This chain links TRBV15 with TRBJ1-1; lacking DNA, the TRBD1 call made by TCRdb goes unchecked. CDR3 length: 14 residues. CDR1 and CDR2 from the germline V gene are LNHNV and YYDKDF (reference sequence). The full variable domain, completed using reference TRBV15 and TRBJ1-1, is DAMVIQNPRYQVTQFGKPVTLSCSQTLNHNVMYWYQQKSSQAPKLLFHYYDKDFNNEADTPDNFQSRRPNTSFCFLDIRSPGLGDTAMYLCATSRDPGHSEAFFGQGTRLTVV.

The chain recombines TRBV6-1 with TRBJ2-7; TCRdb's D call, TRBD1, is unchecked because there is no DNA. This CDR3 comprises 15 residues. The germline CDR1 and CDR2 sequences are MNHNS and SASEGT. The CDR3 sequence: CASSLDRGPYYEQYF.

The rearrangement links TRBV20-1 to TRBJ2-1; TCRdb's D call of TRBD2 is untestable without DNA. The CDR3 spans 17 residues. Germline values: CDR1 DFQATT, CDR2 SNEGSKA (reference sequence). CDR3 loop: CSATTGTSGNVGNEQFF.

The V and J genes are TRBV18 and TRBJ2-5; the D call of TRBD1 rests on TCRdb alone, since no DNA is present to check it. The CDR3 extends over 16 amino acids. Germline CDR1 reads KGHSH; CDR2 reads LQKENI. The CDR3 is CASSPQADRGRKTQYF.

J is TRBJ2-3 and V is TRBV7-2. The CDR3 sequence is 13 residues long. Germline-derived CDR1 and CDR2 are SGHTA and FQGNSA. The CDR3: CAISGQATDTQYF.

The gene calls are TRBV12-3 or TRBV12-4 and TRBJ2-5; no DNA is available, so the TRBD2 call from TCRdb remains unchecked. The CDR3 runs to 16 residues. CDR3 region: CASSFGLAGRPETQYF.

The chain links TRBV5-1 to TRBJ2-7; TCRdb lists TRBD1, though no DNA is available to test this call. The CDR3 spans 15 residues. In germline, CDR1 is SGHRS, CDR2 YFSETQ. This chain's CDR3 is CASRPSGHWAGEQYF. Drawing the rest from reference TRBV5-1 and TRBJ2-7, the complete variable domain is KAGVTQTPRYLIKTRGQQVTLSCSPISGHRSVSWYQQTPGQGLQFLFEYFSETQRNKGNFPGRFSGRQFSNSRSEMNVSTLELGDSALYLCASRPSGHWAGEQYFGPGTRLTVT.

The chain links TRBV6-5 to TRBJ2-5. The CDR3 runs to 15 residues. Germline V gene data show CDR1 as MNHEY and CDR2 as SVGAGI. The CDR3 is CASKKLRGSGETQYF.

The V and J genes are TRBV28 and TRBJ2-3; as DNA is missing, the TRBD2 call by TCRdb cannot be tested. The CDR3 is 15 amino acids. Germline CDR1 and CDR2: MDHEN and SYDVKM. CDR3 protein: CASSLRTAGTDTQYF.

This chain joins TRBV5-1 and TRBJ2-5. Germline loops: CDR1 SGHRS, CDR2 YFSETQ. The CDR3 consists of 15 residues. CDR3 loop: CASSLAAAIQETQYF.

The V and J genes are TRBV6-5 and TRBJ1-5; with no DNA, the TCRdb D assignment of TRBD1 cannot be verified. The CDR3 is made up of 12 amino acids. Germline loops: CDR1 MNHEY, CDR2 SVGAGI. The CDR3 sequence is CASSRGREPQHF.

This CDR3 is CSASQGGTGFRYEQYF. This chain links TRBV20-1 with TRBJ2-7; without DNA, the TCRdb call of TRBD1 cannot be checked. The CDR3 consists of 16 residues. Germline loops: CDR1 DFQATT, CDR2 SNEGSKA (reference sequence).

The rearrangement uses TRBV15 and TRBJ1-4; the TCRdb D gene call, TRBD1, has no DNA to confirm it. The CDR3 contains 13 residues. Looked up from germline, CDR1 is LNHNV and CDR2 is YYDKDF (reference sequence). CDR3 sequence: CATVQGRNEKLFF.

The gene calls are TRBV7-9 and TRBJ2-1; TCRdb's D gene call, TRBD1, goes unchecked for lack of DNA. The CDR3 is made up of 12 amino acids. Germline assignment: CDR1 SEHNR and CDR2 FQNEAQ (reference sequence). CDR3 residues: CASTPKQDEQFF.

The chain carries TRBV29-1 and TRBJ2-1; TCRdb designates TRBD1, a call that cannot be tested without DNA. CDR3 length: 13 amino acids. Germline-derived CDR1 and CDR2 are SQVTM and ANQGSEA. The chain's CDR3 is CSSTPALYNEQFF.

This chain links TRBV12-3 or TRBV12-4 with TRBJ1-2; TCRdb calls TRBD1, which cannot be checked without DNA. The CDR3 spans 13 residues. CDR3 loop: CASSPDSVYGYTF.